This TCR beta chain was recorded in a study of shared clonotypes between healthy human individuals. Findings and caveats of the study: Represented diversity, genetic and exposure-history alike, was limited by few donors. Rarefaction indicated that sorted-subset sequencing remained incomplete although depth was large.

The table came from immunoSEQ multiplex PCR; TCRdb's copy has only in-frame clones and leaves some out. The profile shows 2 million to 2.5 million clones, 93% of them singletons. V gave up 5 bases and J gave up 2 bases; unmatched junction bases: 7. Germline V gene sequence: CDR1 MDHEN, CDR2 SYDVKM. The CDR3 loop spans 15 amino acids. On this clone itself: What it binds is not known. Other DNA sequences of this sample code for an identical CDR3.

The V and J genes are TRBV28 and TRBJ1-2; 8 nucleotides line up with TRBD1. This receptor was identified in a man younger than 35 in good health. Some clones in this sample may be carry-over from other donors' samples. Sequenced material: naive CD4+ T cells from PBMCs. Subset described: CD45RA+ positively selected. The chain's CDR3 is CASSPRTGRNYGYTF. The DNA of the CDR3 is TGTGCCAGCAGTCCCAGGACAGGGAGGAACTATGGCTACACCTTC.